One and the same sample provided the 16 T cell receptor beta chains below, sequenced in a study of OX40 agonist ivuxolimab in advanced cancers. Libraries were constructed by the immunoSEQ multiplex PCR assay. Not all clones reach the TCRdb copy of this immuneACCESS table, which keeps in-frame sequences only. Checked studies attribute under half of the gap to unresolved V genes and leave the rest unexplained. Counted in this sample were about 120,000 clones; 75% to 90% of them appeared once. The ten largest clones capture 0.55% of the sample. The sequencing here drew on CD4+ or CD8+ T cells sorted from blood, taken in a trial of the OX40 agonist ivuxolimab. The origin of the receptors is an adult with an advanced solid tumor such as melanoma, head and neck, liver or kidney cancer.

The chain has TRBV7-9 and TRBJ2-2; D may match TRBD1 or TRBD2 (5 bases each). V was clipped by 3 bases and J by 6 bases, with 5 bases between them. Germline CDR1 is SEHNR and CDR2 is FQNEAQ (reference sequence). The CDR3 contains 12 residues. For the CDR3, the DNA is TGTGCCAGCAGCTTGGGGGCCGGGGAGCTGTTTTTT. This codes for CASSLGAGELFF.

This clone is a singleton in its sample. The V and J genes are TRBV28 and TRBJ2-2; 7 nucleotides align to TRBD2. Unmatched junction bases numbered 5, after V lost 6 bases and J lost 1 base. CDR1 and CDR2 (germline): MDHEN, SYDVKM. The CDR3 runs 15 residues. The CDR3 DNA follows: TGTGCCAGCAGGTCCGCGGGGGTGAACACCGGGGAGCTGTTTTTT. Translated: CASRSAGVNTGELFF. Looking up the rest from reference TRBV28 and TRBJ2-2 gives the full variable domain: DVKVTQSSRYLVKRTGEKVFLECVQDMDHENMFWYRQDPGLGLRLIYFSYDVKMKEKGDIPEGYSVSREKKERFSLILESASTNQTSMYLCASRSAGVNTGELFFGEGSRLTVL.

This chain's CDR3 is CASSIGTVYGYTF. In DNA, the CDR3 is TGTGCCAGTAGTATTGGAACAGTATATGGCTACACCTTC. The chain combines TRBV19 with TRBJ1-2; no definite D call. This CDR3 has 13 amino acids. Germline V CDR1 and CDR2: LNHDA, SQIVND (reference sequence). The V gene lost 3 bases and the J gene lost 5 bases, with 10 bases spanning the gap.

The V gene is TRBV7-8, the J gene TRBJ2-1; D is ambiguous. The CDR3 has 14 amino acids. V gave up 4 bases and J gave up 9 bases, with 16 bases separating them. CDR1 is SGHVS, CDR2 FQNEAQ, per germline. Written as DNA, the CDR3 is TGTGCCAGCAGCTACCTGGGTTTCACGGGTGAGCAGTTCTTC. Its protein product is CASSYLGFTGEQFF.

This clone was seen only once. J is TRBJ1-3 and V is TRBV29-1; D is unresolved. This CDR3 region has 14 residues. Trimming took off 5 bases at V and 1 base at J, with 12 bases between the two ends. Germline assignment: CDR1 SQVTM and CDR2 ANQGSEA. The DNA for the CDR3 is TGCAGCGTTTGGGCGGCGAATTCTGGAAACACCATATATTTT. It encodes CSVWAANSGNTIYF. Full variable domain (rest looked up from reference TRBV29-1 and TRBJ1-3): SAVISQKPSRDICQRGTSLTIQCQVDSQVTMMFWYRQQPGQSLTLIATANQGSEATYESGFVIDKFPISRPNLTFSTLTVSNMSPEDSSIYLCSVWAANSGNTIYFGEGSWLTVV.

The V call is TRBV5-1, the J call TRBJ2-1; D perhaps matches TRBD1 (6 bases). Germline V CDR1 and CDR2: SGHRS, YFSETQ. V gave up 0 bases and J gave up 7 bases, with 8 bases separating them. The CDR3 runs to 13 residues. CDR3 nucleotides: TGCGCCAGCAGCTTGGACAGGGTGAATGAGCAGTTCTTC. Encoded protein: CASSLDRVNEQFF.

The chain has TRBV5-6 and TRBJ1-2; the D gene is possibly TRBD1 (5 bases). The CDR3 runs to 14 residues. The V and J ends lost 4 bases and 5 bases respectively, with 15 bases between them. Per the germline V gene, CDR1 is SGHDT and CDR2 is YYEEEE. CDR3 nucleotide sequence: TGTGCCAGCAGCCCTTATTCTCAGGGATATGGCTACACCTTC. Its translation: CASSPYSQGYGYTF.

The genes are TRBV10-3 and TRBJ1-5; 7 bases align to TRBD1. This CDR3 spans 14 amino acids. Germline assignment: CDR1 ENHRY and CDR2 SYGVKD. J was trimmed by 8 bases and V by 2 bases; bases with no gene match: 6. CDR3 region: CAISERQGAKPQHF. CDR3 bases: TGTGCCATCAGTGAGAGACAGGGAGCGAAGCCCCAGCATTTT.

The J gene is TRBJ2-5, the V gene TRBV10-3, with D tentatively TRBD2 (5 bases). The length of the CDR3 is 14 residues. In germline, CDR1 is ENHRY, CDR2 SYGVKD. The V end was cut by 11 bases, the J end by 1 base, with 17 bases between. The CDR3: CAATGSEFQETQYF. The CDR3 DNA reads as TGTGCCGCCACGGGGTCGGAGTTCCAAGAGACCCAGTACTTC.

The chain employs TRBV6-1 and TRBJ1-1; D uncertain. This CDR3 spans 14 amino acids. Germline assignment: CDR1 MNHNS and CDR2 SASEGT. Trimming took 6 bases from V and 1 from J, leaving 12 bases between them. CDR3 amino acids: CASRRDAENTEAFF. CDR3 sequence (DNA): TGTGCCAGCAGACGCGACGCTGAGAACACTGAAGCTTTCTTT.

This sequence joins TRBV4-3 and TRBJ1-3, with D tentatively TRBD1 (5 bases). CDR3 length: 16 amino acids. Trimming removed 0 bases from V and 2 bases from J, with 11 bases in between. Germline assignment: CDR1 LGHNA and CDR2 YSLEER. CDR3 nucleotides: TGCGCCAGCAGCCAAGAGGGGAGGGGCACTGGAAACACCATATATTTT. This sequence encodes CASSQEGRGTGNTIYF.

The J gene is TRBJ2-3, the V gene TRBV5-1, with 8 bases identical to TRBD2. The V gene end was trimmed by 1 base and the J gene end by 4 bases; junction bases not matched to a gene: 5. The CDR3 has 15 amino acids. CDR1 SGHRS and CDR2 YFSETQ come from the germline V gene. CDR3 nucleotides: TGCGCCAGCAGCTTGCAAGCGGGGGAGGCAGATACGCAGTATTTT. Amino acid sequence: CASSLQAGEADTQYF. Combining the CDR3 with reference TRBV5-1 and TRBJ2-3 gives the whole variable domain KAGVTQTPRYLIKTRGQQVTLSCSPISGHRSVSWYQQTPGQGLQFLFEYFSETQRNKGNFPGRFSGRQFSNSRSEMNVSTLELGDSALYLCASSLQAGEADTQYFGPGTRLTVL.

This chain links TRBV19 with TRBJ2-5, with TRBD2 matching over 12 bases. CDR3 length equals 16 residues. J was trimmed by 2 bases and V by 5 bases; bases with no gene match: 6. Per the germline V gene, CDR1 is LNHDA and CDR2 is SQIVND (reference sequence). CDR3 protein: CASSLRLAGEQETQYF. In nucleotides, the CDR3 is TGTGCCAGTAGTCTCCGACTAGCGGGGGAGCAAGAGACCCAGTACTTC. The complete variable domain, with remaining parts taken from reference TRBV19 and TRBJ2-5, reads DGGITQSPKYLFRKEGQNVTLSCEQNLNHDAMYWYRQDPGQGLRLIYYSQIVNDFQKGDIAEGYSVSREKKESFPLTVTSAQKNPTAFYLCASSLRLAGEQETQYFGPGTRLLVL.

This clone was seen more than once but under ten times. The V gene is TRBV19, the J gene TRBJ1-2, with D possibly matching TRBD1 (5 bases). This CDR3 spans 16 amino acids. Trimming pared 1 base from V and 5 bases from J, leaving 17 bases between. CDR1 is LNHDA and CDR2 is SQIVND in the germline V gene (reference sequence). The CDR3 protein is CASSIGGDLSSYGYTF. The CDR3 nucleotides are TGTGCCAGTAGTATAGGAGGGGACCTATCTTCTTATGGCTACACCTTC.

The rearrangement links TRBV4-1 to TRBJ1-6; tentative D call: TRBD1 (5 bases). V was cut by 3 bases and J by 7 bases, with 13 bases left in between. The germline CDR1 and CDR2 sequences are MGHRA and YSYEKL. The CDR3 has 15 residues. CDR3 region: CASSQPGRFNSPLHF. CDR3 bases: TGCGCCAGCAGCCAGCCGGGACGGTTCAATTCACCCCTCCACTTT.

This chain links TRBV4-1 with TRBJ1-5; no clear D. CDR1 MGHRA and CDR2 YSYEKL come from the germline V gene. CDR3 size: 15 residues. V was shortened by 5 bases and J by 4 bases, with 15 bases between the two germline ends. This CDR3 is CASSKTGGGNQPQHF. CDR3 sequence (DNA): TGCGCCAGCAGCAAAACGGGAGGAGGGAATCAGCCCCAGCATTTT.